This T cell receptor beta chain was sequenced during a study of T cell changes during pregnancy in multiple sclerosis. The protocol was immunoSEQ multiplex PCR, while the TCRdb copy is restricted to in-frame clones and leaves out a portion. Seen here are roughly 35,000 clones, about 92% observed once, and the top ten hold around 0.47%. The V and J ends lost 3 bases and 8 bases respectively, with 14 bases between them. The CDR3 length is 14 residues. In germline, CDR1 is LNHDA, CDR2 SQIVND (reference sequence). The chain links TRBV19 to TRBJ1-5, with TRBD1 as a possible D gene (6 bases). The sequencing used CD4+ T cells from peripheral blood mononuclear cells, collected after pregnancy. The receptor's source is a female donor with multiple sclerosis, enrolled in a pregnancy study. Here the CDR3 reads CASSMAGAREPQHF. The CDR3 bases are TGTGCCAGTAGTATGGCGGGGGCCCGTGAGCCCCAGCATTTT.